This TCR beta chain emerged from a study of blood T cell repertoires in COVID-19. Germline values: CDR1 ENHRY, CDR2 SYGVKD. The CDR3 contains 14 residues. Trimming took 4 bases from V and 6 from J, leaving 15 bases between them. Repertoires were generated with immunoSEQ multiplex PCR, while TCRdb's copy carries only in-frame clones and drops some. Here the sample spans about 390,000 clones, around 87% being singletons. Sample: peripheral blood. The TCR sequence derives from a woman aged 60-75 years with COVID-19, enrolled during active disease. The chain carries TRBV10-3 and TRBJ1-1, with a weak D call TRBD1 (6 bases). CDR3: CAISGGGPTAEAFF. Here the CDR3 DNA reads TGTGCCATCAGTGGGGGGGGGCCTACAGCTGAAGCTTTCTTT.